The 2 T cell receptor beta chains below come from one sample, sequenced in a study of blood T cell repertoires in COVID-19. Assay used: immunoSEQ multiplex PCR; TCRdb lists only in-frame clones, some missing. The sample gives roughly 78,000 clones, approximately 90% of which show up once; 0.5% to 0.7% is in the top ten. The sample was peripheral blood. The source of these receptors is a man in his sixties with acute or convalescent COVID-19.

The gene calls are TRBV5-1 and TRBJ2-2; D is unclear. Trimming shortened V by 0 bases and J by 6 bases, and 6 bases separated the two germline ends. Germline CDR1 reads SGHRS; CDR2 reads YFSETQ. The CDR3 is 13 amino acids. The CDR3 reads CASSLESAGELFF. The CDR3 region has the DNA TGCGCCAGCAGCTTGGAGTCGGCCGGGGAGCTGTTTTTT.

This rearrangement joins TRBV6-6 to TRBJ1-3, with D perhaps matching TRBD1 (5 bases). Trimming removed 7 bases at V and 4 bases at J, with 17 bases between. The CDR3 consists of 15 residues. From germline, CDR1 is MNHNY and CDR2 SVGAGI (reference sequence). In DNA, the CDR3 is TGTGCCAGCACGGGAGGGGCGCGATCCGGAAACACCATATATTTT. It encodes CASTGGARSGNTIYF.